These T cell receptor beta chains were read from a single sample in a study of blood T cell repertoires in COVID-19. Repertoires were generated with immunoSEQ multiplex PCR, while TCRdb's copy carries only in-frame clones and drops some. The sample lists approximately 97,000 clones, around 88% occurring once. What was sequenced was peripheral blood. The receptors come from a man aged 50 to 60 with COVID-19, enrolled during active disease. Each CDR3 is given with its conserved first and last residue. D genes are given only for firm matches. Clone size, where shown, is once, few, many, or a class for clones that have expanded.

j_gene	v_gene	abundance	d_gene	CDR3nt	CDR3aa
TRBJ1-1	TRBV10-1	NA	NA	TGCGCCAGCAGTGGACAGCTGAACACTGAAGCTTTCTTT	CASSGQLNTEAFF
TRBJ1-3	TRBV30	NA	NA	TGTGCCTGGAGTGTCCTCTCTGGAAACACCATATATTTT	CAWSVLSGNTIYF
TRBJ2-5	TRBV7-8	NA	NA	TGTGCCAGCAGCTTCCACAGGGAGCCCTTGGACCAGTACTTC	CASSFHREPLDQYF
TRBJ1-5	TRBV28	NA	NA	TGTGCCAGCAGTTCGGCCAGACAGGCTTGGAGCAATCAGCCCCAGCATTTT	CASSSARQAWSNQPQHF
TRBJ2-7	TRBV5-1	NA	NA	TGCGCCAGCAGCTTCCTCTCGACTGGCTACGAGCAGTACTTC	CASSFLSTGYEQYF
TRBJ1-2	TRBV7-2	NA	NA	TGTGCCAGCAGCTTACCTCTTTTTGACTATGGCTACACCTTC	CASSLPLFDYGYTF
TRBJ2-7	TRBV3-1/TRBV3-2	NA	NA	TGTGCCAGCAGCTCCACCCCGGGGTCCTACGAGCAGTACTTC	CASSSTPGSYEQYF
TRBJ1-2	TRBV3-1/TRBV3-2	NA	NA	TGTGCCAGCAGCCAAACAGGGAGCTATGGCTACACCTTC	CASSQTGSYGYTF
TRBJ2-3	TRBV12-3/TRBV12-4	NA	NA	TGTGCCAGCAGTTTAGTCGGGGTCGATACGCAGTATTTT	CASSLVGVDTQYF
TRBJ1-1	TRBV2	NA	NA	TGTGCCAGCAGTACTATGATCGTGAACACTGAAGCTTTCTTT	CASSTMIVNTEAFF
TRBJ2-7	TRBV7-9	NA	TRBD2	TGTGCCAGCGCCTGGGCCAAGGGGCGGGAAGCGGGGGGGCCGAGGGAGCAGTACTTC	CASAWAKGREAGGPREQYF
TRBJ1-6	TRBV2	NA	NA	TGTGCCAGCAGTGAATTGCCAGATAATTCACCCCTCCACTTT	CASSELPDNSPLHF
TRBJ2-7	TRBV2	NA	NA	TGTGCCAGCAGTGAAATGAGGGACGAGCAGTACTTC	CASSEMRDEQYF
TRBJ2-1	TRBV7-3	few	NA	TGTGCCAGCAGCCCCGGTCGGGGTAAAGGCTACAATGAGCAGTTCTTC	CASSPGRGKGYNEQFF
TRBJ2-6	TRBV4-1	NA	TRBD1	TGCGCCAGCAGACAACCGGGACAGGGTTGGTCTGGGGCCAACGTCCTGACTTTC	CASRQPGQGWSGANVLTF
TRBJ2-1	TRBV24-1	NA	NA	TGTGCCACCAGTGATTTTGCCGTCGTCGGGTCGCATGAGCAGTTCTTC	CATSDFAVVGSHEQFF
TRBJ2-2	TRBV10-3	NA	NA	TGTGCCATCAGTGACCCGGACTATAGCACCGGGGAGCTGTTTTTT	CAISDPDYSTGELFF
TRBJ1-4	TRBV2	NA	NA	TGTGCCAGCAGCTCTCGGGGGGGCACGGCGGAAAAACTGTTTTTT	CASSSRGGTAEKLFF
TRBJ2-2	TRBV5-1	few	NA	TGCGCCAGCAGCCCAACAGGGAACACCGGGGAGCTGTTTTTT	CASSPTGNTGELFF
TRBJ2-7	TRBV11-2	NA	TRBD2	TGTGCCAGCAGTGCCGGGACTAACTCCTACGAGCAGTACTTC	CASSAGTNSYEQYF
TRBJ1-5	TRBV19	NA	NA	TGTGCCAGTAGTACCACGATCGGACCGGCGGGGCCCCAGCATTTT	CASSTTIGPAGPQHF
TRBJ1-4	TRBV7-9	NA	NA	TGTGCCAGCAGCTTAGGGTCAGGGGCCCTTTCCCTCAGTAATGAAAAACTGTTTTTT	CASSLGSGALSLSNEKLFF
TRBJ2-2	TRBV15	NA	TRBD2	TGTGCCACCAGCAGAGTGGGGGGGTCCACCGGGGAGCTGTTTTTT	CATSRVGGSTGELFF
TRBJ2-1	TRBV2	many	TRBD1	TGTGCCAGCAGTGAACAGGGGGCGTACAATGAGCAGTTCTTC	CASSEQGAYNEQFF
TRBJ1-2	TRBV9	NA	TRBD1	TGTGCCAGCAGCACCGGACAGGGGGATGGCTACACCTTC	CASSTGQGDGYTF
TRBJ2-1	TRBV18	NA	NA	TGTGCCAGCTCACCCACGATGGCTAATGAGCAGTTCTTC	CASSPTMANEQFF
TRBJ1-6	TRBV9	NA	TRBD1	TGTGCCAGCAGCCCTCAACAGGGGGCTGAATCACCCCTCCACTTT	CASSPQQGAESPLHF
TRBJ1-1	TRBV28	few	NA	TGTGCCAGCAGGGAGTTGACTGAAGCTTTCTTT	CASRELTEAFF
TRBJ1-4	TRBV10-2	NA	TRBD1	TGCGCCAGCAGTGAGATGCCGGGACAGGGGAGGGAGAAACTGTTTTTT	CASSEMPGQGREKLFF
TRBJ1-3	TRBV7-9	NA	NA	TGTGCCAGCAGCTTAGAAACGGCGGTCTCTGGAAACACCATATATTTT	CASSLETAVSGNTIYF
TRBJ1-4	TRBV30	few	TRBD1	TGTGCCTGGGGGGGACAGGTGGAAAAACTGTTTTTT	CAWGGQVEKLFF
TRBJ2-1	TRBV2	NA	NA	TGTGCCGCCGAAAAGCGGACCGACAATGAGCAGTTCTTC	CAAEKRTDNEQFF
TRBJ2-3	TRBV30	NA	TRBD2	TGTGCCTGGAGTCTAGCGGTTAACACAGATACGCAGTATTTT	CAWSLAVNTDTQYF
TRBJ2-7	TRBV6-2/TRBV6-3	NA	TRBD1	TGTGCCAGCAGTTACCCCAACAGGGGCCACTACGAGCAGTACTTC	CASSYPNRGHYEQYF